This entry concerns a single T cell receptor beta chain. Its antigen is undetermined. V shed 1 base and J shed 8 bases, with 7 bases lying between them. This CDR3 has 12 residues. The sample comes from a study of T cell responses to AZD1222 COVID-19 vaccine. The table came from immunoSEQ multiplex PCR; TCRdb's copy has only in-frame clones and leaves some out. The data contain around 140,000 clones, 85% to 95% of them seen just once; the ten biggest clones take up roughly 9%. Whole-study findings and limits: A reported finding is that nearly half of spike-specific TCRs target unmutated variant regions.

This sequence originates from an adult in good health. J is TRBJ2-3 and V is TRBV12-3 or TRBV12-4; no clear D gene. This specimen consisted of peripheral blood, obtained on day 0 of AZD1222 vaccination. The CDR3 reads CASSLDSGTQYF. The CDR3 coding sequence is TGTGCCAGCAGTTTAGACAGTGGTACGCAGTATTTT.